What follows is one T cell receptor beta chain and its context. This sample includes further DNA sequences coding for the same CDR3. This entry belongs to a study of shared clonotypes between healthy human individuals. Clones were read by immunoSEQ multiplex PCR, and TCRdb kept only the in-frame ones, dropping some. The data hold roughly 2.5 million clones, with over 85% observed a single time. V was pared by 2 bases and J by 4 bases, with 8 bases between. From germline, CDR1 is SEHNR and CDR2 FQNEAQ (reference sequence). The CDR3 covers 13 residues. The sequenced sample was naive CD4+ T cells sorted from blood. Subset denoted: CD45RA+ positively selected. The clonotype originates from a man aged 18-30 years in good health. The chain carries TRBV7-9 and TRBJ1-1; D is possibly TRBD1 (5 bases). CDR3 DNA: TGTGCCAGCAGCTTACAGGGAGGCACTGAAGCTTTCTTT. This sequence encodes CASSLQGGTEAFF.